This T cell receptor (beta chain) was profiled in a study of shared clonotypes between healthy human individuals. CD4+ cells yielded CD45RA+ naive and CD45RA-negative memory subsets. V was clipped by 6 bases and J by 0 bases, with 12 bases between them. The CDR3 covers 15 residues. Germline V gene data show CDR1 as LNHNV and CDR2 as YYDKDF (reference sequence). The DNA input per sorted-subset replicate PCR was approximately 210 ng, corresponding to some 30,000 T cell genomes. Using immunoSEQ multiplex PCR, the repertoire was profiled, and TCRdb retains in-frame clones only, with some absent. The sample consists of millions of clones, about 95% of them appearing once. Findings of the study overall: Sample collection involved blood only; tissue repertoires are likely different. Generation probabilities of non-shared clonotypes were lower (relative to those shared by all four donors).

This clone has just one count. The target antigen is unknown. The rearrangement uses TRBV15 and TRBJ2-1; D not resolved. The sequence came from a man aged 18 to 35 in good health. The sequencing input was naive CD4+ T cells sorted from blood. Subset here: CD45RA+ positively selected. The CDR3, as DNA: TGTGCCACCAGTTCGGGCCAGAGCTCCTACAATGAGCAGTTCTTC. It yields the protein CATSSGQSSYNEQFF.